These 32 T cell receptor beta chains share one sample of origin, sequenced in a study of blood T cell repertoires in COVID-19. Measured with immunoSEQ multiplex PCR; TCRdb has only the in-frame clones, and not every one. Among approximately 140,000 clones, 84% were seen once, and the ten largest hold 5.5%. The sample consisted of PBMCs or T cells enriched from blood (not recorded which). The receptors originated from a man aged 40-49 years with acute COVID-19.

This clone appeared once. The chain combines TRBV30 with TRBJ1-6, with TRBD1 matching 10 bases. The CDR3 contains 15 residues. V trimming: 0 bases; J trimming: 9 bases; junction bases outside the gene matches: 5. Germline-derived CDR1 and CDR2 are GTSNPN and SVGIG (reference sequence). The CDR3 region has the DNA TGTGCCTGGAGTGTACGTGGGACAGGGGCTTCACCCCTCCACTTT. It is translated as CAWSVRGTGASPLHF.

This clone was seen just once. The rearrangement uses TRBV6-1 and TRBJ2-1; 9 nucleotides line up with TRBD2. Germline V gene data show CDR1 as MNHNS and CDR2 as SASEGT. The CDR3 sequence is 16 residues long. The J segment lost 9 bases and the V segment lost 4 bases, leaving 13 bases of the junction unmatched. The CDR3: CASSAIKAGGGSEQFF. The DNA of the CDR3 is TGTGCCAGCAGTGCTATAAAAGCGGGAGGTGGTAGTGAGCAGTTCTTC.

The chain is built from TRBV4-1 and TRBJ1-6, with D perhaps matching TRBD1 (6 bases). In germline, CDR1 is MGHRA, CDR2 YSYEKL. The CDR3 runs to 16 residues. V lost 0 bases, J lost 9 bases, and 15 bases lay in between. The CDR3 protein is CASSQDIQGSGSPLHF. The DNA for the CDR3 is TGCGCCAGCAGCCAAGACATACAGGGAAGTGGTTCACCCCTCCACTTT.

At least ten counts were recorded for this clone. The V and J genes are TRBV28 and TRBJ1-5; possibly TRBD1 for D (6 bases). Germline lookup yields CDR1 MDHEN and CDR2 SYDVKM. The CDR3 totals 16 residues. Trimming shortened V by 3 bases and J by 2 bases, and 14 bases separated the two germline ends. This chain's CDR3 is CASSFPRAGGNQPQHF. The CDR3 DNA is TGTGCCAGCAGTTTCCCTCGGGCAGGGGGCAATCAGCCCCAGCATTTT.

The CDR3 DNA reads as TGTGCCTGGAAGGGGGGACAGTTCTCTGGAAACACCATATATTTT. Translating it yields CAWKGGQFSGNTIYF. J is TRBJ1-3 and V is TRBV30; 7 bases are shared with TRBD1. V lost 4 bases and J lost 0; bases outside the gene matches: 6. This CDR3 spans 15 amino acids. From germline, CDR1 is GTSNPN and CDR2 SVGIG (reference sequence).

V usage is TRBV4-3 and J usage is TRBJ2-7; D is undetermined. Germline V gene lookup returns CDR1 LGHNA and CDR2 YSLEER. This CDR3 contains 14 residues. Trimming removed 5 bases at V and 2 bases at J, with 13 bases between. CDR3 in amino acids: CASSDPRVTYEQYF. For the CDR3, the DNA is TGCGCCAGCAGCGATCCCCGGGTCACCTACGAGCAGTACTTC.

The chain joins TRBV9 to TRBJ1-4; D perhaps matches TRBD1 (5 bases). Germline CDR1 is SGDLS and CDR2 is YYNGEE. The length of the CDR3 is 15 residues. V was pared by 4 bases and J by 5 bases, with 15 bases between. The CDR3 sequence is CASSPGGDGNEKLFF. CDR3 in DNA: TGTGCCAGCAGCCCTGGGGGGGACGGCAATGAAAAACTGTTTTTT.

This chain uses TRBV7-2 with TRBJ2-3; D is uncertain. The CDR3 sequence is 13 residues long. Germline-derived CDR1 and CDR2 are SGHTA and FQGNSA. V shed 0 bases and J shed 6 bases, with 7 bases lying between them. The CDR3 loop is CASSLAQWDTQYF. The CDR3 DNA reads as TGTGCCAGCAGCTTAGCGCAGTGGGATACGCAGTATTTT.

This chain joins TRBV4-1 and TRBJ2-1, with D perhaps TRBD2 (6 bases). The CDR3 is 14 residues long. The V gene lost 0 bases and the J gene lost 5 bases, with 8 bases spanning the gap. Germline V gives CDR1 MGHRA, CDR2 YSYEKL. Here the CDR3 DNA reads TGCGCCAGCAGCCAAGAGGAGGGAAACAATGAGCAGTTCTTC. Its translation is CASSQEEGNNEQFF.

V gene TRBV28 combines with J gene TRBJ1-4; 7 positions match TRBD1. CDR3 length equals 15 residues. The V and J ends lost 2 bases and 7 bases, in that order; junction bases with no gene match: 7. Germline V gene sequence: CDR1 MDHEN, CDR2 SYDVKM. CDR3 in amino acids: CASSLGGGLSEKLFF. Here the CDR3 DNA reads TGTGCCAGCAGTTTAGGAGGGGGCTTAAGTGAAAAACTGTTTTTT. The whole variable domain, remainder taken from reference TRBV28 and TRBJ1-4, is DVKVTQSSRYLVKRTGEKVFLECVQDMDHENMFWYRQDPGLGLRLIYFSYDVKMKEKGDIPEGYSVSREKKERFSLILESASTNQTSMYLCASSLGGGLSEKLFFGSGTQLSVL.

CDR3: CATSRDRRGETQYF. As DNA, the CDR3 is TGTGCCACCAGCAGAGATAGAAGGGGGGAGACCCAGTACTTC. This chain links TRBV15 with TRBJ2-5; D perhaps matches TRBD1 (6 bases). The CDR3 totals 14 residues. V was clipped by 0 bases and J by 5 bases, with 10 bases between them. Germline CDR1 reads LNHNV; CDR2 reads YYDKDF (reference sequence).

The gene calls are TRBV5-4 and TRBJ2-5; 8 bases line up with TRBD2. This CDR3 has 17 amino acids. Germline V CDR1 and CDR2: SGHNT, YYREEE (reference sequence). The trim removed 0 bases at V and 4 bases at J, leaving 11 bases unmatched. In DNA, the CDR3 is TGTGCCAGCAGCTTGGAGGTTGGCCTAGCGGGCCTAGAGACCCAGTACTTC. Amino acids: CASSLEVGLAGLETQYF.

The chain joins TRBV19 to TRBJ1-2; no reliable D call. Germline V gene data show CDR1 as LNHDA and CDR2 as SQIVND (reference sequence). The CDR3 is 13 residues long. The V gene lost 5 bases and the J gene lost 4 bases, with 11 bases spanning the gap. CDR3 sequence: CASSPLGSYGYTF. CDR3 DNA: TGTGCCAGTAGTCCCCTCGGGAGCTATGGCTACACCTTC.

The chain has TRBV30 and TRBJ2-1, with TRBD2 matching 12 bases. CDR3 length equals 17 residues. CDR1 is GTSNPN, CDR2 SVGIG, per germline (reference sequence). J gave up 9 bases and V 3 bases, and 15 bases lay outside the gene matches. The CDR3 region has the DNA TGTGCCTGGAGGACCCGTCGTCTAGCGGGGGGGCGGGTTGAGCAGTTCTTC. It codes for CAWRTRRLAGGRVEQFF.

This clone was counted between two and nine times. The CDR3: CAAGGNEQFF. For the CDR3, the DNA is TGTGCCGCGGGGGGAAATGAGCAGTTCTTC. This chain uses TRBV6-5 with TRBJ2-1; 8 bases map to TRBD2. The CDR3 has 10 amino acids. J lost 7 bases, V lost 11 bases, and 1 base had no gene match. Germline values: CDR1 MNHEY, CDR2 SVGAGI.

The rearrangement uses TRBV11-3 and TRBJ2-1; D is unresolved. Germline loops: CDR1 SGHNT, CDR2 YENEEA. Deletions cut 0 bases from V and 6 bases from J, with 6 bases between. CDR3 length: 13 amino acids. The CDR3 DNA is TGTGCCAGCAGCTTAGATAGAGGCAATGAGCAGTTCTTC. Translation gives CASSLDRGNEQFF.

This chain joins TRBV6-5 and TRBJ1-3, with no clear D. The V end lost 1 base, the J end lost 0 bases, and 7 bases lay between the germline ends. This CDR3 region has 15 residues. From germline, CDR1 is MNHEY and CDR2 SVGAGI. CDR3 loop: CASSYFPHSGNTIYF. CDR3 DNA sequence: TGTGCCAGCAGTTACTTTCCCCACTCTGGAAACACCATATATTTT.

V and J are TRBV7-8 and TRBJ1-5, with TRBD1 as a possible D gene (5 bases). In germline, CDR1 is SGHVS, CDR2 FQNEAQ. The length of the CDR3 is 15 residues. V was pared by 1 base and J by 5 bases, with 12 bases between. CDR3 amino acids: CASSLEGQGDQPQHF. The DNA for the CDR3 is TGTGCCAGCAGCTTAGAGGGTCAGGGCGATCAGCCCCAGCATTTT.

The rearrangement links TRBV5-1 to TRBJ2-1; 7 nucleotides agree with TRBD1. Germline V CDR1 and CDR2: SGHRS, YFSETQ. Germline trimming cut 0 bases from V and 7 bases from J; bases unmatched to any gene: 7. The CDR3 loop spans 15 amino acids. In DNA form, the CDR3 reads TGCGCCAGCAGCTTGGAGGGACAGCCGCGGAATGAGCAGTTCTTC. This translates into CASSLEGQPRNEQFF.

The genes are TRBV6-5 and TRBJ2-7; D remains unclear. The CDR3 is 14 residues long. Germline CDR1 reads MNHEY; CDR2 reads SVGAGI. V was pared by 10 bases and J by 3 bases, with 19 bases between. The CDR3 bases are TGTGCCAACACAAACTCTAGAGTGGACTACGAGCAGTACTTC. This gives the protein CANTNSRVDYEQYF.

This clone appeared once. The chain's CDR3 is CASSFGPNWSDTQYF. The CDR3 nucleotides read TGTGCCAGCAGCTTTGGGCCAAATTGGTCAGATACGCAGTATTTT. V is TRBV7-2 and J is TRBJ2-3; D not resolved. Germline CDR1 reads SGHTA; CDR2 reads FQGNSA. Deletions cut 3 bases from V and 4 bases from J, with 14 bases between. This CDR3 has 15 residues.

This chain uses TRBV2 with TRBJ2-5; 8 bases align to TRBD1. CDR3 length: 16 residues. Germline-derived CDR1 and CDR2 are SNHLY and FYNNEI. V was pared by 10 bases and J by 4 bases, with 17 bases of the junction left unmatched. The CDR3 here is CATNLPDRVGTETQYF. The DNA for the CDR3 is TGTGCCACGAACCTTCCGGACAGGGTCGGAACAGAGACCCAGTACTTC.

The V and J genes are TRBV28 and TRBJ1-5, with TRBD1 matching 9 bases. The CDR3 is 15 residues long. The germline V gene encodes CDR1 MDHEN and CDR2 SYDVKM. Trimming cost V 4 bases and J 6 bases; bases outside gene matches: 7. CDR3 sequence: CASSSLTGGVQPQHF. The CDR3 DNA reads as TGTGCCAGCAGTTCCTTGACAGGGGGGGTTCAGCCCCAGCATTTT.

The V gene is TRBV5-5, the J gene TRBJ1-5; weak D call: TRBD1 (6 bases). V shed 4 bases and J shed 3 bases, with 14 bases lying between them. The V gene's germline CDR1 is SGHKS and CDR2 YYEKEE (reference sequence). The CDR3 is made up of 15 amino acids. CDR3 amino acids: CASSRSPGANQPQHF. In DNA, the CDR3 is TGTGCCAGCAGCCGCAGTCCAGGGGCCAATCAGCCCCAGCATTTT.

The chain carries TRBV11-3 and TRBJ2-1; D gene ambiguous. The V gene's germline CDR1 is SGHNT and CDR2 YENEEA. The V gene lost 0 bases and the J gene lost 7 bases, with 7 bases spanning the gap. The CDR3 consists of 13 residues. The CDR3: CASSLDRNNEQFF. Written as DNA, the CDR3 is TGTGCCAGCAGCTTAGACAGGAATAATGAGCAGTTCTTC.

V and J are TRBV19 and TRBJ2-3; 15 bases are shared with TRBD2. The CDR3 extends over 16 amino acids. Per germline, CDR1 LNHDA and CDR2 SQIVND (reference sequence). Trimming cost V 4 bases and J 6 bases; bases outside gene matches: 5. DNA for the CDR3: TGTGCCAGTAGTACGGGACTAGCGGGAGGTGTGGATACGCAGTATTTT. Residues: CASSTGLAGGVDTQYF. The whole variable domain, filled in from reference TRBV19 and TRBJ2-3, reads DGGITQSPKYLFRKEGQNVTLSCEQNLNHDAMYWYRQDPGQGLRLIYYSQIVNDFQKGDIAEGYSVSREKKESFPLTVTSAQKNPTAFYLCASSTGLAGGVDTQYFGPGTRLTVL.

This chain joins TRBV29-1 and TRBJ1-2; 7 nucleotides agree with TRBD1. Germline trimming cut 7 bases from V and 3 bases from J; bases unmatched to any gene: 11. Germline CDR1 is SQVTM and CDR2 is ANQGSEA. The CDR3 covers 14 residues. This chain's CDR3 is CSATRQGGDYGYTF. For the CDR3, the DNA is TGCAGCGCTACAAGACAGGGTGGTGACTATGGCTACACCTTC.

The chain uses TRBV10-3 and TRBJ2-1; TRBD1 is a possible D gene (6 bases). The V gene lost 2 bases and the J gene lost 4 bases, with 12 bases spanning the gap. The V gene's germline CDR1 is ENHRY and CDR2 SYGVKD. CDR3 length equals 15 residues. The DNA for the CDR3 is TGTGCCATCAGTGAGGGACAGCCTAATTACAATGAGCAGTTCTTC. Translation: CAISEGQPNYNEQFF.

This clone was counted a single time. The chain joins TRBV7-2 to TRBJ1-2; TRBD1 might be the D (6 bases). Germline V gene data show CDR1 as SGHTA and CDR2 as FQGNSA. The CDR3 has 15 residues. V dropped 5 bases and J dropped 4 bases, with 17 bases sitting between them. The CDR3 sequence: CASSRTVDPGYGYTF. The DNA for the CDR3 is TGTGCCAGCAGCCGGACAGTAGACCCAGGCTATGGCTACACCTTC.

This chain uses TRBV5-6 with TRBJ1-5; 9 bases are shared with TRBD1. Losses at the gene ends were 0 bases for V and 5 bases for J; bases not matched to a gene: 3. The CDR3 length is 15 residues. Per the germline V gene, CDR1 is SGHDT and CDR2 is YYEEEE. CDR3 in amino acids: CASSLVGDRDQPQHF. The CDR3 coding sequence is TGTGCCAGCAGCTTGGTGGGGGACAGGGATCAGCCCCAGCATTTT.

This chain joins TRBV5-4 and TRBJ2-2; 7 nucleotides align to TRBD1. CDR3 length equals 14 residues. V was clipped by 3 bases and J by 5 bases; unmatched bases: 4. Germline CDR1 reads SGHNT; CDR2 reads YYREEE (reference sequence). The CDR3 sequence: CASSYNRGTGELFF. CDR3 sequence (DNA): TGTGCCAGCAGCTATAACAGGGGTACCGGGGAGCTGTTTTTT.

This clone was seen just once. This chain connects TRBV5-8 to TRBJ2-7; tentatively, D is TRBD1 (5 bases). Trimming left V 5 bases short and J 2 bases short, with 14 bases between. This CDR3 is built from 14 residues. Germline values: CDR1 SGHTS, CDR2 YDEGEE. The DNA of the CDR3 is TGTGCCAGCAGTTCTGACAGTACTCCCTACGAGCAGTACTTC. Amino acids: CASSSDSTPYEQYF.